This record looks at one TCR beta chain sequence and its context. The antigen remains unidentified. The germline CDR1 and CDR2 sequences are SGHTA and FQGTGA. The CDR3 is 13 amino acids. V lost 5 bases and J lost 4, with 11 bases in between. The data were obtained in a study of T cell responses to AZD1222 COVID-19 vaccine. Study-level background: Analyses pooled second doses at about 4 or about 12 weeks. Study-wide results and limits: Increases in Spike-specific TCR breadth and depth were seen after two AZD1222 doses. Donors, mostly white British, included more females; clonal diversity was possibly underestimated. Mapped onto spike, vaccine-associated CD4 TCRs spanned it and were dominant at 160-218 and 743-854.

Assay used: immunoSEQ multiplex PCR; TCRdb lists only in-frame clones, some missing. Of 110,000 to 150,000 clones in the sample, roughly 92% were seen once. This chain joins TRBV7-3 and TRBJ2-5; D remains unclear. The sequence was obtained from an adult in good health. The source was peripheral blood, collected on day 0 of AZD1222 vaccination. The DNA for the CDR3 is TGTGCCAGCAGCGTGGGGATGTTAGAGACCCAGTACTTC. Translation gives CASSVGMLETQYF.